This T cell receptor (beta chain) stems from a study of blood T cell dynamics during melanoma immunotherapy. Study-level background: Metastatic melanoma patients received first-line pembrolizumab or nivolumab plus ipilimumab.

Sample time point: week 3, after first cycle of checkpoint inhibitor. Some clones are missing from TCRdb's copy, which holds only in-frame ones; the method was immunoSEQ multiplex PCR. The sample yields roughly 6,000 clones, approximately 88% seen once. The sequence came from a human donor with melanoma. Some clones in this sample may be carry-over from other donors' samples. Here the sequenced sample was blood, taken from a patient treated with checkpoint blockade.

The CDR3 spells CASSYGGNTEAFF. The CDR3 nucleotides are TGTGCCAGCAGTTACGGGGGGAACACTGAAGCTTTCTTT. This chain uses TRBV6-6 with TRBJ1-1; D possibly corresponds to TRBD1 (5 bases). Trimming removed 2 bases from V and 1 base from J, with 5 bases in between. The germline CDR1 and CDR2 sequences are MNHNY and SVGAGI (reference sequence). The CDR3 loop spans 13 amino acids.